A single sample is the source of the 24 T cell receptor beta chains below, sequenced in a study of cytomegalovirus exposure and HLA in healthy donors (dated by TCRdb to between 2016 and 2019). Preparation of the library involved the immunoSEQ multiplex PCR assay. For the multiplex PCR, a mixture combining 60 forward primers for TCR Vbeta segments and 13 reverse primers for TCR Jbeta segments was used. TCRdb's version of the immuneACCESS table is confined to in-frame rearrangements and falls short of the full clone set. An unresolved V gene accounts for under half of the shortfall where checked; the remainder is of unknown origin. The sample has roughly 190,000 clones on record, roughly four fifths of them singletons. The ten largest make up around 1.9% of the sample. What was sequenced was PBMCs. The receptors come from a man between 18 and 35 years old in good health and CMV-seronegative.

This clone was counted between two and nine times. This chain links TRBV6-6 with TRBJ1-5; possible D gene TRBD1, 5 bases. Germline CDR1 MNHNY, CDR2 SVGAGI (reference sequence). Trimming pared 4 bases from V and 2 bases from J, leaving 9 bases between. The CDR3 contains 14 residues. The CDR3 protein is CASSSREGNQPQHF. CDR3 sequence (DNA): TGTGCCAGCAGTTCCAGGGAGGGCAATCAGCCCCAGCATTTT.

This clone was seen only once. The chain combines TRBV5-6 with TRBJ2-1, with TRBD2 as a possible D gene (5 bases). With 3 bases removed from V and 7 bases from J, the gap between germline ends came to 14 bases. This CDR3 region has 14 residues. CDR1 SGHDT and CDR2 YYEEEE come from the germline V gene. CDR3 region: CASSSRGLKNEQFF. For the CDR3, the DNA is TGTGCCAGCAGCTCCCGCGGACTCAAGAATGAGCAGTTCTTC.

This rearrangement joins TRBV5-6 to TRBJ1-2, with TRBD1 matching 10 bases. Germline values: CDR1 SGHDT, CDR2 YYEEEE. The CDR3 extends over 15 amino acids. V was pared by 4 bases and J by 7 bases, with 10 bases of the junction left unmatched. This CDR3 is CASSLGTGDLGGYTF. The CDR3 DNA sequence: TGTGCCAGCAGCCTCGGGACAGGGGATTTAGGTGGCTACACCTTC.

V gene TRBV10-3 combines with J gene TRBJ2-1, with a tentative D call TRBD2 (7 bases). The germline V gene encodes CDR1 ENHRY and CDR2 SYGVKD. The germline V and J ends were trimmed by 2 bases and 8 bases, with 13 bases remaining between them. The CDR3 loop spans 14 amino acids. The CDR3 loop is CAISERGGGDEQFF. As DNA, the CDR3 is TGTGCCATCAGTGAGAGGGGGGGCGGCGATGAGCAGTTCTTC.

This clone turned up a few times. The chain employs TRBV7-2 and TRBJ1-3; D remains ambiguous. The CDR3 covers 14 residues. Germline V lookup: CDR1 SGHTA, CDR2 FQGNSA. With 7 bases removed from V and 0 bases from J, the gap between germline ends came to 10 bases. The CDR3 DNA sequence: TGTGCCAGCAAAGAGGCGAACTCTGGAAACACCATATATTTT. Its translation: CASKEANSGNTIYF.

This clone turned up a few times. The chain has TRBV5-5 and TRBJ2-7; 7 bases fit TRBD1. The V and J ends lost 4 bases and 2 bases, in that order; junction bases with no gene match: 3. The CDR3 consists of 13 residues. CDR1 SGHKS and CDR2 YYEKEE come from the germline V gene (reference sequence). CDR3 coding DNA: TGTGCCAGCAGCCGGGACAGCGCCTACGAGCAGTACTTC. Translating gives CASSRDSAYEQYF.

The J gene is TRBJ2-1, the V gene TRBV6-1, with TRBD2 matching over 12 bases. The CDR3 is made up of 14 amino acids. Germline V gene lookup returns CDR1 MNHNS and CDR2 SASEGT. J was trimmed by 9 bases and V by 7 bases; bases with no gene match: 7. The CDR3: CASTETSGSFEQFF. DNA of the CDR3: TGTGCCAGCACCGAGACTAGCGGGAGTTTTGAGCAGTTCTTC.

The chain employs TRBV9 and TRBJ1-5, with a possible D match to TRBD1 (6 bases). The CDR3 runs to 15 residues. Germline CDR1 is SGDLS and CDR2 is YYNGEE. Trimming removed 4 bases from V and 7 bases from J, with 18 bases in between. Here the CDR3 reads CASSPGGGLRQPQHF. In DNA, the CDR3 is TGTGCCAGCAGCCCCGGGGGGGGGCTTAGGCAGCCCCAGCATTTT.

The chain carries TRBV18 and TRBJ2-1; 13 bases agree with TRBD2. V dropped 3 bases and J dropped 8; count of bases not matched to a gene: 13. Germline CDR1 and CDR2: KGHSH and LQKENI. There are 18 residues in the CDR3. This CDR3 reads CASSPGLAGIKRGDEQFF. The CDR3 nucleotides read TGTGCCAGCTCACCGGGACTAGCGGGGATCAAGAGGGGCGATGAGCAGTTCTTC. The full variable domain, with the rest looked up from reference TRBV18 and TRBJ2-1, is NAGVMQNPRHLVRRRGQEARLRCSPMKGHSHVYWYRQLPEEGLKFMVYLQKENIIDESGMPKERFSAEFPKEGPSILRIQQVVRGDSAAYFCASSPGLAGIKRGDEQFFGPGTRLTVL.

V and J are TRBV27 and TRBJ1-1, with D unclear. The CDR3 extends over 14 amino acids. Germline V gene lookup returns CDR1 MNHEY and CDR2 SMNVEV (reference sequence). Trimming shortened V by 2 bases and J by 6 bases, and 13 bases separated the two germline ends. DNA for the CDR3: TGTGCCAGCAGTTTAGGAGTTAGTGTCGCTGAAGCTTTCTTT. This gives the protein CASSLGVSVAEAFF.

V gene TRBV9 combines with J gene TRBJ2-6; a possible D gene is TRBD2 (5 bases). This CDR3 comprises 13 residues. Trimming stripped 5 bases from V and 4 bases from J, with 7 bases between. In germline, CDR1 is SGDLS, CDR2 YYNGEE. CDR3 protein: CASSEGGANVLTF. The DNA of the CDR3 is TGTGCCAGCAGTGAGGGAGGGGCCAACGTCCTGACTTTC.

The chain joins TRBV15 to TRBJ1-4, with D tentatively TRBD1 (5 bases). There are 15 residues in the CDR3. V lost 4 bases to trimming and J lost 0 bases, with 9 bases between them. Germline CDR1 is LNHNV and CDR2 is YYDKDF (reference sequence). The CDR3 here is CATSTDRTTNEKLFF. CDR3 coding DNA: TGTGCCACCAGCACCGACAGAACAACTAATGAAAAACTGTTTTTT.

This rearrangement joins TRBV2 to TRBJ1-5; D not certain. Germline V gene sequence: CDR1 SNHLY, CDR2 FYNNEI. The CDR3 spans 12 residues. Deletions cut 7 bases from V and 6 bases from J, with 10 bases between. CDR3 bases: TGTGCCAGCAACCCAGAGGGTCAGCCCCAGCATTTT. Encoded protein: CASNPEGQPQHF.

This chain uses TRBV6-6 with TRBJ2-7, with D maybe TRBD2 (7 bases). This CDR3 region has 15 residues. V was cut by 5 bases and J by 2 bases, with 16 bases left in between. Germline CDR1 and CDR2: MNHNY and SVGAGI (reference sequence). CDR3 DNA: TGTGCCAGCAGTCGAGCGGGACACCCAACCTACGAGCAGTACTTC. Amino acid sequence: CASSRAGHPTYEQYF.

As for this clone: At one end, the junction sequence differs from germline, possibly due to a read error. The chain employs TRBV7-9 and TRBJ2-4; 7 bases are a match to TRBD1. This CDR3 has 15 amino acids. Germline-derived CDR1 and CDR2 are SEHNR and FQNEAQ (reference sequence). The CDR3 protein is CSSSLTGLAKNIQYF. The CDR3 nucleotides read TGTTCCAGCAGCTTGACAGGGCTAGCCAAAAACATTCAGTACTTC.

This clone has only a few counts. The gene calls are TRBV5-1 and TRBJ2-7, with 7 bases identical to TRBD1. This CDR3 contains 13 residues. Germline CDR1 and CDR2: SGHRS and YFSETQ. J gave up 6 bases and V 0 bases, and 3 bases lay outside the gene matches. The DNA for the CDR3 is TGCGCCAGCAGCTTGGACTCAGGGGGCGAGCAGTACTTC. It yields the protein CASSLDSGGEQYF.

This rearrangement joins TRBV5-1 to TRBJ2-5; TRBD2 matches 11 bases. The CDR3 has 16 residues. The junction had 8 bases not matched to a gene; V was cut back by 3 bases and J by 4 bases. Germline values: CDR1 SGHRS, CDR2 YFSETQ. In DNA form, the CDR3 reads TGCGCCAGCAGCTCGACTAGCGGGATACCAAGAGAGACCCAGTACTTC. Its translation: CASSSTSGIPRETQYF.

The V and J genes are TRBV4-2 and TRBJ2-7, with 10 bases lining up with TRBD2. CDR1 is LGHNA, CDR2 YNFKEQ, per germline. This CDR3 is 16 amino acids long. Trimming removed 1 base from V and 2 bases from J; junction bases left unmatched: 5. As DNA, the CDR3 is TGTGCCAGCAGCCAAGGGTCTAGCGGGAGTCCCTACGAGCAGTACTTC. This codes for CASSQGSSGSPYEQYF.

The chain links TRBV2 to TRBJ2-2; D is possibly TRBD1 (5 bases). This CDR3 spans 14 amino acids. Germline loops: CDR1 SNHLY, CDR2 FYNNEI. V lost 9 bases and J lost 1, with 12 bases in between. In DNA, the CDR3 is TGTGCCAGACTAAGAGACAGGAACACCGGGGAGCTGTTTTTT. It translates to CARLRDRNTGELFF.

The chain uses TRBV5-4 and TRBJ2-1, with 11 bases fitting TRBD2. The J segment lost 9 bases and the V segment lost 4 bases, leaving 12 bases of the junction unmatched. CDR1 is SGHNT, CDR2 YYREEE, per germline (reference sequence). This CDR3 is 16 amino acids long. The CDR3 DNA follows: TGTGCCAGCAGCGTGGGATTAGCGGGAGGGCCCGGTGAGCAGTTCTTC. This encodes CASSVGLAGGPGEQFF.

This chain connects TRBV2 to TRBJ1-2; 7 bases are shared with TRBD1. V dropped 8 bases and J dropped 6; count of bases not matched to a gene: 6. Germline assignment: CDR1 SNHLY and CDR2 FYNNEI. The CDR3 has 12 residues. For the CDR3, the DNA is TGTGCCAGCGTGGTAGGGGGCGATGGCTACACCTTC. Translation gives CASVVGGDGYTF. Full variable domain (remainder filled in from reference TRBV2 and TRBJ1-2): EPEVTQTPSHQVTQMGQEVILRCVPISNHLYFYWYRQILGQKVEFLVSFYNNEISEKSEIFDDQFSVERPDGSNFTLKIRSTKLEDSAMYFCASVVGGDGYTFGSGTRLTVV.

The V call is TRBV5-1, the J call TRBJ2-2; 7 bases are a match to TRBD2. CDR3 length: 15 residues. Germline V gene sequence: CDR1 SGHRS, CDR2 YFSETQ. J lost 1 base, V lost 2 bases, and 2 bases had no gene match. The CDR3 DNA reads as TGCGCCAGCAGCTTTCGCGGGAGGAACACCGGGGAGCTGTTTTTT. Its protein is CASSFRGRNTGELFF.

The chain uses TRBV7-6 and TRBJ2-1; 7 bases are shared with TRBD2. Trimming took 2 bases from V and 7 from J; bases not matched to a gene: 8. Germline V gene data show CDR1 as SGHVS and CDR2 as FNYEAQ. This CDR3 spans 15 amino acids. CDR3 bases: TGTGCCAGCAGCTTACCGTGGGGGGGGTATAATGAGCAGTTCTTC. Protein: CASSLPWGGYNEQFF.

The chain uses TRBV7-2 and TRBJ2-3, with 11 bases that match TRBD2. Trimming took 3 bases from V and 3 from J; bases not matched to a gene: 5. CDR1 is SGHTA, CDR2 FQGNSA, per germline. The CDR3 consists of 16 residues. CDR3 bases: TGTGCCAGCAGCTTGTATAGCGGGAGGGGTACAGATACGCAGTATTTT. Its protein product is CASSLYSGRGTDTQYF.